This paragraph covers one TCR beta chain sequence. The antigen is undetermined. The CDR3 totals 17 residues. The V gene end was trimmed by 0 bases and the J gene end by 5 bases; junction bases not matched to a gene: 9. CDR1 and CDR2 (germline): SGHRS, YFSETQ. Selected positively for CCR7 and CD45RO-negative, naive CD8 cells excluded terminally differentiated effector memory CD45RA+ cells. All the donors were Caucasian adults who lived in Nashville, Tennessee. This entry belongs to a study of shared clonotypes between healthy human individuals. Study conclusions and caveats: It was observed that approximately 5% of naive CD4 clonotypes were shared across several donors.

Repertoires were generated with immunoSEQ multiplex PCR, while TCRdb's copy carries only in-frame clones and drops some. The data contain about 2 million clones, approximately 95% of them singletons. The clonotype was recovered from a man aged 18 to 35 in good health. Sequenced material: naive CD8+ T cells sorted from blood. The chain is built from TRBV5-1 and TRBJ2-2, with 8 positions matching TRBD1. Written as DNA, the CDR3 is TGCGCCAGCAGCTTGGATCAATGGCAGGGGGCTACCGGGGAGCTGTTTTTT. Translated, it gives CASSLDQWQGATGELFF.